Listed here is a single T cell receptor (beta chain). The data derive from a study of blood T cell repertoires in COVID-19. Study summary: Spain, Italy and the United States supplied samples that represented acute and convalescent COVID-19.

Original methodology: From reference gene primer amplification, estimates of nucleated cell counts were derived. This table comes from immunoSEQ multiplex PCR, and its TCRdb copy is limited to in-frame clones, with some not included. The V and J calls and clone size are taken from that table; D and trimming were inferred from the DNA. The sample lists roughly 150,000 clones, about 83% occurring once. The length of the CDR3 is 12 residues. Germline V gene lookup returns CDR1 MDHEN and CDR2 SYDVKM. The ends were cut back, 6 bases at V and 8 bases at J, with 13 bases in the middle. The TCR was taken from a woman in her seventies who had recovered from COVID-19. The chain has TRBV28 and TRBJ1-2; perhaps TRBD1 as D (6 bases). Sequencing used peripheral blood. The CDR3 loop is CASRPTGLGYTF. As DNA, the CDR3 is TGTGCCAGCAGACCGACAGGCCTAGGCTACACCTTC.